The rows below give T cell receptor beta chains drawn from one sample of a study of identifying expanded T cells in peripheral blood. Assay used: immunoSEQ multiplex PCR; TCRdb lists only in-frame clones, some missing. The sample gives some 100,000 clones, about nine tenths of which show up once; roughly 7.6% is in the top ten. Material: blood. These TCRs come from a person aged 18-70 years in good health. CDR3s include the opening cysteine and the closing phenylalanine or tryptophan. The order of the fields is V gene, J gene, CDR3 protein.

>TRBV7-9|TRBJ2-1
CASSLGLVGNEQFF
>TRBV5-1|TRBJ1-4
CASSLGTGDEKLFF
>TRBV18|TRBJ2-1
CASSPREAGGVNEQFF
>TRBV28|TRBJ2-4
CASNGEAKNIQYF
>TRBV15|TRBJ2-3
CATSRAQGGRDTQYF
>TRBV19|TRBJ1-2
CASSTWVAYGYTF
>TRBV4-2|TRBJ1-6
CASSPGQNNSPLHF
>TRBV11-1|TRBJ2-5
CASSYQGGQGRETQYF
>TRBV25-1|TRBJ2-5
CASSGVGTVRETQYF
>TRBV7-9|TRBJ2-1
CASQASYNEQFF
>TRBV6-6|TRBJ1-2
CASSHGRHYGYTF
>TRBV14|TRBJ1-1
CASSQDGWQGGEAFF
>TRBV9|TRBJ2-7
CASGGTGRDEQYF
>TRBV2|TRBJ1-4
CASSSGTGSEKLFF
>TRBV6-5|TRBJ1-2
CASRLTVGGYTF
>TRBV5-4|TRBJ1-2
CASSADRGLNGYTF
>TRBV7-7|TRBJ2-1
CASSVRTGGSNEQFF
>TRBV10-3|TRBJ1-1
CAVRKATEAFF
>TRBV6-1|TRBJ1-3
CASSDDRGARGNTIYF
>TRBV2|TRBJ1-2
CASSLREATRGGYTF
>TRBV14|TRBJ1-6
CASSLSADRGSPLHF
>TRBV7-9|TRBJ1-2
CASSFLHEGDYGYTF
>TRBV10-2|TRBJ2-2
CASSESPPGELFF
>TRBV20-1|TRBJ1-2
CRSSGYTF
>TRBV7-2|TRBJ1-1
CASSLPGVGTEAFF
>TRBV28|TRBJ1-2
CASSLQGAGYTF
>TRBV6-6|TRBJ1-5
CASSRLRDSNQPQHF
>TRBV29-1|TRBJ2-3
CSGGQGTHTDTQYF
>TRBV7-2|TRBJ2-7
CASSLIGRGYEQYF
>TRBV2|TRBJ2-3
CASSEARGAGTDTQYF
>TRBV7-3|TRBJ2-2
CASRGQGHTGELFF
>TRBV11-2|TRBJ2-1
CASSRTSGVNEQFF
>TRBV9|TRBJ1-6
CASSTRLGAYNSPLHF
>TRBV28|TRBJ2-7
CASLRGGRYEQYF
>TRBV6-5|TRBJ2-5
CASSSPRSGTGETQYF
>TRBV6-6|TRBJ1-2
CASRGAGYTF
>TRBV5-1|TRBJ1-2
CASSLKDYGYTF
>TRBV29-1|TRBJ2-7
CSVDRDGGRYEQYF
>TRBV5-1|TRBJ1-1
CASSLQGQMNTEAFF
>TRBV29-1|TRBJ2-3
CSGQTGGTDTQYF
>TRBV2|TRBJ2-1
CASSSDRGFYNEQFF
>TRBV19|TRBJ2-3
CASRTAGTTDTQYF
>TRBV15|TRBJ2-7
CATSRDLVAEQYF
>TRBV7-8|TRBJ2-7
CASSPGYEQYF
>TRBV25-1|TRBJ1-4
CASSVATGEGKLFF
>TRBV5-5|TRBJ2-3
CASSLMIADTQYF
>TRBV5-1|TRBJ2-1
CASSLVAGGLNEQFF
>TRBV7-9|TRBJ2-3
CASSLVRTSGGSTDTQYF
>TRBV28|.
CASRRQGLYEQYF
>TRBV7-9|TRBJ1-5
CASSDQSGGNQPQHF
>TRBV21-1|TRBJ1-4
CASPRGQSTNEKLFF
>TRBV4-1|TRBJ2-7
CASSLRQGGPEQYF